A selection of T cell receptor beta chains follows, all from one sample in a study of radiotherapy plus CTLA-4 blockade in lung cancer. Here immunoSEQ multiplex PCR was the method, and the copy in TCRdb shows in-frame clones only, minus some. The sample yields 45,000 to 60,000 clones, approximately 80% seen once. The material sequenced was peripheral blood, taken from a patient treated with radiotherapy plus ipilimumab. All receptors come from a human donor with non-small cell lung cancer whose response to radiotherapy plus ipilimumab could not be evaluated. Both conserved end residues are part of each CDR3. The D gene is left open where the match is weak. A clone size is listed for some rows: how often the clone was seen (once, few, many), or a class if it is expanded.

V: TRBV29-1; D: TRBD1; size: .; CDR3: CSLIPGQGKTQYF
V: TRBV11-2; D: .; size: .; CDR3: CASSGQNQKTYGYTF
V: TRBV5-1; D: .; size: .; CDR3: CASSLWLGTDTQYF
V: TRBV28; D: TRBD2; size: .; CDR3: CASTPSIAGASEQYF
V: TRBV6-1; D: .; size: .; CDR3: CASRDDGNYGYTF
V: TRBV28; D: .; size: .; CDR3: CASSLTGYNEQFF
V: TRBV4-2; D: .; size: .; CDR3: CASSQDLSDQPQHF
V: TRBV6-5; D: TRBD1; size: .; CDR3: CASSYGQGFYEQYF
V: TRBV11-2; D: TRBD1; size: .; CDR3: CASSLAAGGPYEQYF
V: TRBV27; D: TRBD2; size: .; CDR3: CASSLFALAGATDTQYF
V: TRBV18; D: .; size: once; CDR3: CASSQMRDQPQHF
V: TRBV7-9; D: .; size: .; CDR3: CASSSGGAIDTQYF
V: TRBV6-6; D: TRBD1; size: .; CDR3: CASRHPGQVNSPLHF
V: TRBV7-3; D: .; size: once; CDR3: CASSLTGGMDQPQHF
V: TRBV4-2; D: .; size: .; CDR3: CASSQQSGGRVYEQYF
V: TRBV10-2; D: .; size: .; CDR3: CAILAGSVTGELFF
V: TRBV28; D: .; size: .; CDR3: CASSLQRVNYGYTF
V: TRBV28; D: .; size: .; CDR3: CASSPQGAGANVLTF
V: TRBV27; D: TRBD1; size: once; CDR3: CASGRQGRDGYTF
V: TRBV6-1; D: .; size: .; CDR3: CASGHSGTKYSNTF
V: TRBV6-5; D: .; size: .; CDR3: CASTPGRHNGELFF
V: TRBV27; D: .; size: once; CDR3: CASRGPLRRNQPQHF
V: TRBV30; D: .; size: .; CDR3: CAWSGQGWTYEQYF
V: TRBV7-2; D: TRBD1; size: .; CDR3: CASSFTGTGRNEQYF
V: TRBV6-6; D: .; size: .; CDR3: CASSYSTTVTQHF